This T cell receptor (beta chain) emerged from a study of blood T cell repertoires in COVID-19. V trimming: 2 bases; J trimming: 6 bases; junction bases outside the gene matches: 8. The CDR3 contains 16 residues. Germline CDR1 is KGHSH and CDR2 is LQKENI. TCRdb's table, derived via immunoSEQ multiplex PCR, lists solely in-frame clones and lacks some. This table holds around 300,000 clones, just under 90% found once. V is TRBV18 and J is TRBJ2-2; 8 nucleotides agree with TRBD1. The specimen was peripheral blood. The receptor was derived from a woman aged 40 to 50 with acute or convalescent COVID-19. In DNA, the CDR3 is TGTGCCAGCTCACCAGGGGACAGGTATCGAGCCGGGGAGCTGTTTTTT. It specifies CASSPGDRYRAGELFF.